This is a list of T cell receptor beta chains from one sample in a study of blood T cell repertoires in COVID-19. Some clones are missing from TCRdb's copy, which holds only in-frame ones; the method was immunoSEQ multiplex PCR. Here the sample spans 150,000 to 200,000 clones, roughly 85% being singletons. Specimen: peripheral blood. These receptor sequences come from a man between 45 and 60 years old with active or convalescent COVID-19. Both conserved end residues are part of each CDR3. The size of a clone is reported for some rows only, either as once, few or many, or as a class for expanded clones.

CDR3aa | abundance | j_gene | v_gene
CASSTPGQGNYGYTF | NA | TRBJ1-2 | TRBV5-1
CASTRDATNEKLFF | NA | TRBJ1-4 | TRBV2
CASSLTWRDPSPEAFF | NA | TRBJ1-1 | TRBV11-2
CASSLSLQETQYF | NA | TRBJ2-5 | TRBV7-7
CASSTFTGTQEAFF | NA | TRBJ1-1 | TRBV6-5
CASSESQDYGYTF | NA | TRBJ1-2 | TRBV6-6
CASSQEDQGAWSTEAFF | NA | TRBJ1-1 | TRBV4-1
CASSSLSSGNTIYF | NA | TRBJ1-3 | TRBV7-2
CAISVEGQLRAEAFF | NA | TRBJ1-1 | TRBV10-3
CASTLAGGLGGAHEQYF | NA | TRBJ2-7 | TRBV5-4
CASSSFGSNQPQHF | NA | TRBJ1-5 | TRBV6-5
CASSRPRGGQETQYF | NA | TRBJ2-5 | TRBV5-1
CASSKSSSTDTQYF | NA | TRBJ2-3 | TRBV5-1
CASSPPGNQPQHF | NA | TRBJ1-5 | TRBV7-2
CASSLRETQYF | NA | TRBJ2-5 | TRBV6-5
CASSSQGPPSSNQPQHF | NA | TRBJ1-5 | TRBV5-1
CASSHDGGRSPLHF | NA | TRBJ1-6 | TRBV6-5
CASSVGSSGSQETQYF | NA | TRBJ2-5 | TRBV9
CASSDQGGFAFF | NA | TRBJ1-1 | TRBV19
CASSQQDHYGYTF | NA | TRBJ1-2 | TRBV14
CAIGTDTTGELFF | NA | TRBJ2-2 | TRBV10-3
CAWIGGGYQETQYF | NA | TRBJ2-5 | TRBV30
CSASLGGDYGYTF | NA | TRBJ1-2 | TRBV20-1
CSVERGGYGYTF | few | TRBJ1-2 | TRBV29-1
CASSPAISSYNSPLHF | NA | TRBJ1-6 | TRBV27
CASKRQGVNQPQHF | NA | TRBJ1-5 | TRBV27
CASSQRYTGELFF | once | TRBJ2-2 | TRBV3-1/TRBV3-2
CASSTGTRETQYF | NA | TRBJ2-5 | TRBV19
CASSDRGQGVTEAFF | NA | TRBJ1-1 | TRBV5-1